What follows is one T cell receptor beta chain and its context. The antigen is unknown. The data were obtained in a study of response to subunit inactivated influenza vaccine. Trimming left V 3 bases short and J 3 bases short, with 18 bases between. The CDR3 contains 16 residues. Germline-derived CDR1 and CDR2 are GTSNPN and SVGIG (reference sequence). Study-level findings and limits: Researchers suggested that each seasonal influenza vaccination recruits few new T cells.

TCRdb used MiXCR to reprocess the RT-PCR reads, holding one entry per CDR3 protein. Seen here are more than 400,000 distinct CDR3 sequences, less than 7.5% observed once, and the top ten hold under 15%. The input for sequencing was PBMCs from blood, taken less than 25 months after vaccination. This chain uses TRBV30 with TRBJ2-4, with a tentative D call TRBD2 (6 bases). This sequence originates from a man aged 50-75 years who received an inactivated influenza vaccine. CDR3 coding DNA: TGTGCCTGGAGCCGACTAGAGGGCCACGGCAAAAACATTCAGTACTTC. Translating gives CAWSRLEGHGKNIQYF.